Presented here are 16 T cell receptor beta chains from one specimen sequenced in a study of memory CD4+ T cells and cytomegalovirus serostatus. The table came from immunoSEQ multiplex PCR; TCRdb's copy has only in-frame clones and leaves some out. The data hold just over 45,000 clones, with roughly 80% observed a single time. Single viable CD3+CD4+CD8-CD45RO+ cells were sorted as the memory CD4+ T cells. The sequencing input was memory CD4+ T cells from blood. The receptor set was obtained from an adult in good health and CMV-seronegative.

The chain links TRBV9 to TRBJ1-5; D not certain. The ends were cut back, 4 bases at V and 6 bases at J, with 11 bases in the middle. The CDR3 is 13 amino acids. The germline V gene encodes CDR1 SGDLS and CDR2 YYNGEE. CDR3: CASSTGEGQPQHF. The CDR3 coding sequence is TGTGCCAGCAGCACCGGGGAGGGTCAGCCCCAGCATTTT. Based on the CDR3 plus reference TRBV9 and TRBJ1-5, the full variable domain is DSGVTQTPKHLITATGQRVTLRCSPRSGDLSVYWYQQSLDQGLQFLIQYYNGEERAKGNILERFSAQQFPDLHSELNLSSLELGDSALYFCASSTGEGQPQHFGDGTRLSIL.

The V and J genes are TRBV6-6 and TRBJ1-1; 9 bases match TRBD1. The V gene's germline CDR1 is MNHNY and CDR2 SVGAGI (reference sequence). The V and J ends lost 5 bases and 4 bases, in that order; junction bases with no gene match: 5. The CDR3 spans 14 residues. The CDR3 sequence is CASSRGQGRTEAFF. In DNA form, the CDR3 reads TGTGCCAGCAGTAGGGGACAGGGCCGCACTGAAGCTTTCTTT.

This chain connects TRBV19 to TRBJ2-7; a possible D gene is TRBD2 (6 bases). The ends were cut back, 4 bases at V and 6 bases at J, with 22 bases in the middle. Germline V CDR1 and CDR2: LNHDA, SQIVND (reference sequence). The CDR3 extends over 16 amino acids. The CDR3 DNA sequence: TGTGCCAGTAGTAATGTCGGAGGGCAGGATGGGGGCGAGCAGTACTTC. It is translated as CASSNVGGQDGGEQYF.

This rearrangement joins TRBV2 to TRBJ1-2; D perhaps matches TRBD1 (5 bases). The length of the CDR3 is 14 residues. CDR1 and CDR2 (germline): SNHLY, FYNNEI. Trimming stripped 1 base from V and 3 bases from J, with 9 bases between. The CDR3 spells CASSEVRVYYGYTF. The CDR3 DNA is TGTGCCAGCAGTGAAGTCAGGGTCTACTATGGCTACACCTTC. The variable domain in full, with the rest retrieved from reference TRBV2 and TRBJ1-2, is EPEVTQTPSHQVTQMGQEVILRCVPISNHLYFYWYRQILGQKVEFLVSFYNNEISEKSEIFDDQFSVERPDGSNFTLKIRSTKLEDSAMYFCASSEVRVYYGYTFGSGTRLTVV.

V and J are TRBV7-8 and TRBJ2-5; D assignment may be TRBD1 or TRBD2 (6 bases each). Between the trimmed V and J ends, which lost 6 bases and 4 bases, there was a span of 9 bases. Germline-derived CDR1 and CDR2 are SGHVS and FQNEAQ. CDR3 length: 12 residues. CDR3 region: CASRPGAETQYF. The CDR3 DNA is TGTGCCAGCAGACCGGGGGCAGAGACCCAGTACTTC.

The V call is TRBV7-3, the J call TRBJ1-2; D perhaps matches TRBD1 (5 bases). Germline assignment: CDR1 SGHTA and CDR2 FQGTGA. CDR3 size: 15 residues. Trimming cost V 5 bases and J 6 bases, with 19 bases left between them. CDR3 amino acids: CASSRGPRGEDGYTF. The CDR3 region has the DNA TGTGCCAGCAGCCGAGGGCCCCGGGGGGAGGATGGCTACACCTTC.

This clone was recorded a few times. Other DNA sequences in this specimen translate into the identical CDR3. The chain recombines TRBV5-1 with TRBJ1-2; D might be TRBD1 (6 bases). Per the germline V gene, CDR1 is SGHRS and CDR2 is YFSETQ. The CDR3 is 11 residues long. Trimming removed 7 bases at V and 2 bases at J, with 6 bases between. The CDR3 here is CASGTNYGYTF. In DNA form, the CDR3 reads TGCGCCAGCGGGACAAACTATGGCTACACCTTC.

The V call is TRBV29-1, the J call TRBJ1-2; D might be TRBD1 (5 bases). Germline-derived CDR1 and CDR2 are SQVTM and ANQGSEA. The CDR3 spans 16 residues. V lost 3 bases, J lost 7 bases, and 24 bases lay in between. The CDR3 DNA is TGCAGCGTTGAGGCTCACCCCTCCGGGGGGGGAGGTGGCTACACCTTC. Translation: CSVEAHPSGGGGGYTF.

This clone has a single count. The rearrangement links TRBV7-2 to TRBJ2-5; the match to TRBD2 covers 14 bases. Germline V gene lookup returns CDR1 SGHTA and CDR2 FQGNSA. Germline trimming cut 4 bases from V and 1 base from J; bases unmatched to any gene: 5. This CDR3 is 17 amino acids long. The CDR3 spells CASSSQGLAGGQETQYF. The CDR3 DNA reads as TGTGCCAGCAGCTCCCAAGGACTAGCGGGGGGCCAAGAGACCCAGTACTTC. The complete variable domain, with remaining parts taken from reference TRBV7-2 and TRBJ2-5, reads GAGVSQSPSNKVTEKGKDVELRCDPISGHTALYWYRQSLGQGLEFLIYFQGNSAPDKSGLPSDRFSAERTGGSVSTLTIQRTQQEDSAVYLCASSSQGLAGGQETQYFGPGTRLLVL.

In this sample, this clone turned up a few times. This rearrangement joins TRBV7-2 to TRBJ1-1; 8 nucleotides agree with TRBD1. This CDR3 has 14 residues. CDR1 is SGHTA, CDR2 FQGNSA, per germline. Trimming removed 3 bases from V and 0 bases from J; junction bases left unmatched: 0. The CDR3 spells CASSLDRVNTEAFF. CDR3 nucleotides: TGTGCCAGCAGCTTGGACAGGGTGAACACTGAAGCTTTCTTT.

The V gene is TRBV15, the J gene TRBJ2-5, with D tentatively TRBD2 (6 bases). The CDR3 totals 13 residues. The germline V gene encodes CDR1 LNHNV and CDR2 YYDKDF (reference sequence). Trimming pared 8 bases from V and 0 bases from J, leaving 10 bases between. CDR3 in amino acids: CATHRDYQETQYF. The CDR3 DNA is TGTGCCACCCACCGGGACTACCAAGAGACCCAGTACTTC.

V usage is TRBV6-1 and J usage is TRBJ1-6, with a weak D call TRBD1 (5 bases). Germline V gene data show CDR1 as MNHNS and CDR2 as SASEGT. Deletions cut 0 bases from V and 4 bases from J, with 10 bases between. This CDR3 is built from 16 residues. CDR3 DNA sequence: TGTGCCAGCAGTGAAGCCTTTGGGGGGTATAATTCACCCCTCCACTTT. Translated, it gives CASSEAFGGYNSPLHF.

This clone was seen only a few times. This chain links TRBV19 with TRBJ1-1; D is ambiguous. This CDR3 is built from 15 residues. Germline-derived CDR1 and CDR2 are LNHDA and SQIVND (reference sequence). The germline V and J ends were trimmed by 3 bases and 5 bases, with 16 bases remaining between them. The CDR3: CASSIYRGGGTEAFF. CDR3 nucleotide sequence: TGTGCCAGTAGTATTTATCGAGGAGGAGGAACTGAAGCTTTCTTT.

This chain connects TRBV7-3 to TRBJ2-4, with 10 bases that match TRBD1. With 4 bases clipped from V and 6 bases from J, the junction kept 3 bases outside the gene matches. The germline V gene has CDR1 SGHTA and CDR2 FQGTGA. This CDR3 has 14 residues. The CDR3: CASSSTGGGNIQYF. The CDR3 nucleotides read TGTGCCAGCAGCTCGACAGGGGGCGGAAACATTCAGTACTTC.

J is TRBJ1-5 and V is TRBV7-2; unclear D gene. Germline values: CDR1 SGHTA, CDR2 FQGNSA. The CDR3 is 15 residues long. Trimming pared 1 base from V and 5 bases from J, leaving 12 bases between. CDR3 in DNA: TGTGCCAGCAGCTTAGTAGCCGGGAAGGATCAGCCCCAGCATTTT. Amino acid sequence: CASSLVAGKDQPQHF.

The rearrangement uses TRBV7-7 and TRBJ1-5; a possible D gene is TRBD1 (5 bases). The CDR3 loop spans 14 amino acids. CDR1 SSHAT and CDR2 FNYEAQ come from the germline V gene (reference sequence). The V and J ends lost 0 bases and 9 bases respectively, with 12 bases between them. In nucleotides, the CDR3 is TGTGCCAGCAGCTTAGCGGGGGTGCTGGGGCCCCAGCATTTT. Translated: CASSLAGVLGPQHF.